This TCR beta chain was captured in a study of human T cells and chemical hapten exposure. Study-wide results and limits: Following DPC sensitization, TCRs present above 1 in 1000 frequency showed no change.

Individual cDNA molecules (in the library) carried attached unique molecular identifiers. Authors' analysis steps: Individual samples carried between roughly 23,224 and 690,600 TCRs, with 95,638 as the median. In TCRdb, the reads were re-called with MiXCR into one record per CDR3 protein. The V and J calls were determined by TCRdb, not by the authors. The data contain about 120,000 distinct CDR3 sequences, roughly 8.5% of them singletons. Unfractionated whole blood yielded the extracted total RNA. CDR1 and CDR2 (germline): LGHDT, YNNKEL (reference sequence). The CDR3 contains 14 residues. V was clipped by 7 bases and J by 3 bases, with 15 bases between them. On this clonotype: Its matching antigen is unknown.

The V gene is TRBV3-1, the J gene TRBJ1-2; TRBD1 might be the D (6 bases). The sequence was obtained from a human donor in good health. Some clones in this sample may be carry-over from other donors' samples. Specimen: whole blood. The CDR3 DNA sequence: TGTGCCAGCAAGTTAGGGGGTTCCTACTATGGCTACACCTTC. Protein sequence: CASKLGGSYYGYTF.